This entry features one T cell receptor (beta chain) sequence. The data belong to a study of blood T cell repertoires in COVID-19. The method was immunoSEQ multiplex PCR; TCRdb's version includes in-frame clones alone and lacks a portion of them. Altogether about 240,000 clones are present, 70% to 90% being singletons, with the ten largest covering about 3.3%. Trimming cost V 3 bases and J 2 bases; bases outside gene matches: 4. This CDR3 has 16 residues. Germline V gene sequence: CDR1 MNHNS, CDR2 SASEGT. The clonotype was recovered from a woman aged 40-49 years with acute COVID-19. The chain is built from TRBV6-1 and TRBJ1-3; 10 bases agree with TRBD1. The specimen sequenced was PBMCs or T cells enriched from blood (not recorded which). CDR3 nucleotide sequence: TGTGCCAGCAGTGAGGGACAGGGGTTCACTGGAAACACCATATATTTT. Translated: CASSEGQGFTGNTIYF.